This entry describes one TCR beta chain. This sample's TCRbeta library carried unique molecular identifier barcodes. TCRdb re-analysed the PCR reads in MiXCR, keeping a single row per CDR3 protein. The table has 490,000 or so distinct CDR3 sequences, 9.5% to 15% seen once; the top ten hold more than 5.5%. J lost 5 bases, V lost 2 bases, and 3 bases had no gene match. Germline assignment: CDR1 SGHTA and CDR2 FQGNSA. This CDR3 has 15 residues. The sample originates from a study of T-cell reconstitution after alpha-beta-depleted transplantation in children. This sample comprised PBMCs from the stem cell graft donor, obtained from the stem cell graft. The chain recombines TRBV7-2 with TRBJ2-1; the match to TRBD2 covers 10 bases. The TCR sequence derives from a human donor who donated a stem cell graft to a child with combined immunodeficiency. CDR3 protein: CASSLQAGGNNEQFF. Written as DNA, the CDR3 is TGTGCCAGCAGCTTACAAGCGGGGGGGAACAATGAGCAGTTCTTC.